Below, one T cell receptor (beta chain) is given with its context. The data originate from a study of blood T cell repertoires in COVID-19. The overall study: Some COVID-19 samples were acute and others convalescent; all came from the United States, Italy and Spain.

Germline V gives CDR1 MGHRA, CDR2 YSYEKL. Germline trimming cut 1 base from V and 4 bases from J; bases unmatched to any gene: 7. This CDR3 contains 16 residues. Only in-frame clones appear in the TCRdb table, and some are missing; sequencing was by immunoSEQ multiplex PCR. The sample holds some 210,000 clones, approximately 80% seen once. Residents of about 25 US areas, aged roughly 18 to 95 years, made up the participants. The receptor was isolated from a young man with acute COVID-19. This chain links TRBV4-1 with TRBJ2-5; 9 nucleotides line up with TRBD1. Sequenced material: PBMCs or T cells enriched from blood (not recorded which). As DNA, the CDR3 is TGCGCCAGCAGCCAAGGGGCGGGACAGGGCGGAGAGACCCAGTACTTC. Encoded protein: CASSQGAGQGGETQYF.